This T cell receptor (beta chain) is drawn from a study of blood T cell repertoires in COVID-19. Per germline, CDR1 SGHRS and CDR2 YFSETQ. V was pared by 3 bases and J by 0 bases, with 6 bases of the junction left unmatched. The CDR3 extends over 16 amino acids. Clones were sequenced by immunoSEQ multiplex PCR, and TCRdb holds only the in-frame ones, with some missing. The sample carries more than 50,000 clones, around 90% recorded once. The J gene is TRBJ2-5, the V gene TRBV5-1, with TRBD1 matching over 9 bases. The source is a man at least 80 years old with acute or convalescent COVID-19. Sequences were obtained from peripheral blood. CDR3 DNA: TGCGCCAGCAGCTCACAGGGGGCAATGTACCAAGAGACCCAGTACTTC. Protein: CASSSQGAMYQETQYF. Full variable domain (rest looked up from reference TRBV5-1 and TRBJ2-5): KAGVTQTPRYLIKTRGQQVTLSCSPISGHRSVSWYQQTPGQGLQFLFEYFSETQRNKGNFPGRFSGRQFSNSRSEMNVSTLELGDSALYLCASSSQGAMYQETQYFGPGTRLLVL.